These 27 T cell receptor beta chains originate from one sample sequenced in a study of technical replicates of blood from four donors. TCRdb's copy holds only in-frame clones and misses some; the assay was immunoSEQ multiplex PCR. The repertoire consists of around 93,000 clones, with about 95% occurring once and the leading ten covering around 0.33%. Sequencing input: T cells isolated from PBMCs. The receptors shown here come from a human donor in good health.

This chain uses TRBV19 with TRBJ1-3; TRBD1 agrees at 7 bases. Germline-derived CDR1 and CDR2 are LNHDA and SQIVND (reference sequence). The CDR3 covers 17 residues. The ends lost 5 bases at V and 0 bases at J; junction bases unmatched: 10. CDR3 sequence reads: CASSSRQGRNSGNTIYF. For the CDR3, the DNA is TGTGCCAGTAGTTCGAGACAGGGTAGGAACTCTGGAAACACCATATATTTT.

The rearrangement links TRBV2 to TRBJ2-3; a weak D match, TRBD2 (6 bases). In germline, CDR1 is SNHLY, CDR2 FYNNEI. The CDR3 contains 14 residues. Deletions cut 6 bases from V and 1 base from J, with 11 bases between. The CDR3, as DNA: TGTGCCAGCAGAAAGGGACTCCGCACAGATACGCAGTATTTT. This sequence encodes CASRKGLRTDTQYF.

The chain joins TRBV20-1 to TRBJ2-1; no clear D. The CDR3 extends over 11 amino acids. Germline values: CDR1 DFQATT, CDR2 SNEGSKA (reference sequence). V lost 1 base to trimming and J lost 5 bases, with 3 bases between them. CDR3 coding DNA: TGCAGTGCTAGAGCAGACAATGAGCAGTTCTTC. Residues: CSARADNEQFF.

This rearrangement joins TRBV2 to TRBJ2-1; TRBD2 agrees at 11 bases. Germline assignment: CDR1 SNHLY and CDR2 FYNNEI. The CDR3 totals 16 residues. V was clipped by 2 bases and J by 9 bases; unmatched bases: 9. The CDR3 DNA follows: TGTGCCAGCAGTGAAATAGCCGGGACTAGCGGTGGTGAGCAGTTCTTC. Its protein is CASSEIAGTSGGEQFF. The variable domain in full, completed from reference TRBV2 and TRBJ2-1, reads EPEVTQTPSHQVTQMGQEVILRCVPISNHLYFYWYRQILGQKVEFLVSFYNNEISEKSEIFDDQFSVERPDGSNFTLKIRSTKLEDSAMYFCASSEIAGTSGGEQFFGPGTRLTVL.

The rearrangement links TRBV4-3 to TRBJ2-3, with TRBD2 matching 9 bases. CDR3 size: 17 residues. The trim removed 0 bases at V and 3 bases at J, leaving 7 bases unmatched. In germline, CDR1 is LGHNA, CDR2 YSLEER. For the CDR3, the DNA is TGCGCCAGCAGCCAAGATTTCGTCCTAGCGGGAACAGATACGCAGTATTTT. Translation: CASSQDFVLAGTDTQYF.

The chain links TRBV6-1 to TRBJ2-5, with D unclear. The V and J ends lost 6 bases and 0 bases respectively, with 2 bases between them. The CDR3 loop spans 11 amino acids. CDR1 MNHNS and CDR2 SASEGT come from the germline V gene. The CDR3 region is CASSDQETQYF. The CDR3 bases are TGTGCCAGCAGCGACCAAGAGACCCAGTACTTC.

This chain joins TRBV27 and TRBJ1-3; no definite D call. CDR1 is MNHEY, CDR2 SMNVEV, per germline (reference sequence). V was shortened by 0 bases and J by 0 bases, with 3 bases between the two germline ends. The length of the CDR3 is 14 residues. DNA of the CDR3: TGTGCCAGCAGTTTATCCAGCTCTGGAAACACCATATATTTT. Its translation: CASSLSSSGNTIYF.

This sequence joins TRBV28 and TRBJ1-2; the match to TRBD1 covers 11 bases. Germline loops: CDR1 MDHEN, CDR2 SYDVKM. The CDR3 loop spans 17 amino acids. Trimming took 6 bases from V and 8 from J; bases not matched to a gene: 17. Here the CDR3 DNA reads TGTGCCAGCAGGACGAGGACAGGGGGCGCCCGAAAGAACGGCTACACCTTC. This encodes CASRTRTGGARKNGYTF.

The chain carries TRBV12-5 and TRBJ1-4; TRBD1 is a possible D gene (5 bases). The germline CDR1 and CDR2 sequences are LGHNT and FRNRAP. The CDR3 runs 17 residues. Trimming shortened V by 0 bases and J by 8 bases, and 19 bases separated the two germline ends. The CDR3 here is CASGLVLAGYPWEKLFF. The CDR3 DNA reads TGTGCTAGTGGTTTGGTACTAGCAGGGTATCCTTGGGAAAAACTGTTTTTT.

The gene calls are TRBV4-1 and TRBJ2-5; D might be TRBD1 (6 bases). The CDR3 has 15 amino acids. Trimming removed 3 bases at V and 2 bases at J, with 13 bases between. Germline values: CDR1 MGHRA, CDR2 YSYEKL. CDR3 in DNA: TGCGCCAGCAGCCATACAACAGGGAGTCAAGAGACCCAGTACTTC. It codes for CASSHTTGSQETQYF.

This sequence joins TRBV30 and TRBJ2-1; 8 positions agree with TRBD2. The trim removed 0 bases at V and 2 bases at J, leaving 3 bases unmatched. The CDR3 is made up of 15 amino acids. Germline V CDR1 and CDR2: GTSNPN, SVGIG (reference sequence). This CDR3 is CAWSVQLAAYNEQFF. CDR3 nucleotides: TGTGCCTGGAGTGTACAACTAGCGGCCTACAATGAGCAGTTCTTC.

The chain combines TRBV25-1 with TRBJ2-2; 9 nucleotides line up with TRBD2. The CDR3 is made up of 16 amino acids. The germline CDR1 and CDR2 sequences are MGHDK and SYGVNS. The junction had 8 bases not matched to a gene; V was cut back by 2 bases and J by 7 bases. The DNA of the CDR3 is TGTGCCAGCAGTGAAATTAATAGCGGGAGATTCGGGGAGCTGTTTTTT. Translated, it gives CASSEINSGRFGELFF.

CDR3 nucleotides: TGTGCCAGCCAGATGGCCTACAATGAGCAGTTCTTC. Translation: CASQMAYNEQFF. The chain recombines TRBV6-1 with TRBJ2-1; D call uncertain. Germline assignment: CDR1 MNHNS and CDR2 SASEGT. There are 12 residues in the CDR3. The V end lost 8 bases, the J end lost 2 bases, and 7 bases lay between the germline ends.

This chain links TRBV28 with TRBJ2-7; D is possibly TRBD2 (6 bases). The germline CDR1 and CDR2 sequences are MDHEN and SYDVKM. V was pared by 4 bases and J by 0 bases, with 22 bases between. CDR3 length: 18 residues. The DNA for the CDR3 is TGTGCCAGCAGTTCTTACACAGTCCGGGACGGGAGCTCCTACGAGCAGTACTTC. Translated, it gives CASSSYTVRDGSSYEQYF.

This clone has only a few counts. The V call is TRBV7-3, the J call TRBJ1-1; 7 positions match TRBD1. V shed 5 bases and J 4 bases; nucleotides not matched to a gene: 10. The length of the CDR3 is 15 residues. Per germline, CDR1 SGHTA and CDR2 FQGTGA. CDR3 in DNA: TGTGCCAGCAGCAACGACAGGGCAAGTACCACTGAAGCTTTCTTT. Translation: CASSNDRASTTEAFF.

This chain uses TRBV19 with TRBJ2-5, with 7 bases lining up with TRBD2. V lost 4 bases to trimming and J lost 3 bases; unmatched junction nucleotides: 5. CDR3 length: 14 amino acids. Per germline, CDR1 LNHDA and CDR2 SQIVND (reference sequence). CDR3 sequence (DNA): TGTGCCAGTAGTAGCTCTGGGAGGGAAGAGACCCAGTACTTC. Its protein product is CASSSSGREETQYF.

CDR3 sequence (DNA): TGCGCCAGCAGCTTGTTCAAAGCGGGAGTCACCGGGGAGCTGTTTTTT. Its protein product is CASSLFKAGVTGELFF. The rearrangement links TRBV5-1 to TRBJ2-2; 8 nucleotides align to TRBD2. The CDR3 spans 16 residues. The J segment lost 4 bases and the V segment lost 1 base, leaving 6 bases of the junction unmatched. Germline CDR1 reads SGHRS; CDR2 reads YFSETQ.

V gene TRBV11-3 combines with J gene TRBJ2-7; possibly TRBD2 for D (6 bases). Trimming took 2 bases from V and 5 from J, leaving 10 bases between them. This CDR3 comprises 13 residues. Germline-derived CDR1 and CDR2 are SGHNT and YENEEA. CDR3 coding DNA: TGTGCCAGCAGCTTACCGGGAGTGAACGAGCAGTACTTC. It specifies CASSLPGVNEQYF.

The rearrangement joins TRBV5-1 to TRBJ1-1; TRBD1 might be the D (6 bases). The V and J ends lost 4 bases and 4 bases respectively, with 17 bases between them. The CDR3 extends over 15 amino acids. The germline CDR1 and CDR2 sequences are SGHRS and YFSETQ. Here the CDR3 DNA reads TGCGCCAGCAGCCAATCGACCGGGGGGCTCACTGAAGCTTTCTTT. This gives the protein CASSQSTGGLTEAFF. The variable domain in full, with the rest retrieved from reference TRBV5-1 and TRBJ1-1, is KAGVTQTPRYLIKTRGQQVTLSCSPISGHRSVSWYQQTPGQGLQFLFEYFSETQRNKGNFPGRFSGRQFSNSRSEMNVSTLELGDSALYLCASSQSTGGLTEAFFGQGTRLTVV.

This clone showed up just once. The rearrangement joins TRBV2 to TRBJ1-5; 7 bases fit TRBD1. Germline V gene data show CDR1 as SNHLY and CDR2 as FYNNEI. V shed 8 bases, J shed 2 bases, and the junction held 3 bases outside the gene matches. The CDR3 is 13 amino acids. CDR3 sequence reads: CASRGQGNQPQHF. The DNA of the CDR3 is TGTGCCAGCCGTGGACAGGGCAATCAGCCCCAGCATTTT.

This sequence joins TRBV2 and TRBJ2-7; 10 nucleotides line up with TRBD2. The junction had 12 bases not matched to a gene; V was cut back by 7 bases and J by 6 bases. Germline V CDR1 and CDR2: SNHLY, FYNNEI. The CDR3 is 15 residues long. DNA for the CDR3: TGTGCCAGCATACCCCCATCGAGCGGGAGGGCCGAGCAGTACTTC. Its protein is CASIPPSSGRAEQYF.

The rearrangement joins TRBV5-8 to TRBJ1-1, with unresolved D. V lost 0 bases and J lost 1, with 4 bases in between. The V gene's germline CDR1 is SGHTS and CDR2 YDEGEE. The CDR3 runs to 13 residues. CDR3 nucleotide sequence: TGTGCCAGCAGCTTGGCCCGGAACACTGAAGCTTTCTTT. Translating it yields CASSLARNTEAFF.

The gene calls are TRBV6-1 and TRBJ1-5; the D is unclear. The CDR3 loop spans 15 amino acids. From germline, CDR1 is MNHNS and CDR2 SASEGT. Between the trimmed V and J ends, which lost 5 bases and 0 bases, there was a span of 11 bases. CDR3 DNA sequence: TGTGCCAGCAGTCGGACTGCAGATAGCAATCAGCCCCAGCATTTT. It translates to CASSRTADSNQPQHF.

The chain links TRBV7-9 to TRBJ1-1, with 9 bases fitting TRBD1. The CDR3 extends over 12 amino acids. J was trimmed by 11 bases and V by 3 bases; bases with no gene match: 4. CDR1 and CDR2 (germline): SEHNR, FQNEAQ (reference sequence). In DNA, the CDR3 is TGTGCCAGCAGCTTGGACAGGGGTCCGGCTTTCTTT. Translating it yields CASSLDRGPAFF.

CDR3: CASGSSGAPDTQYF. The CDR3 bases are TGCGCCAGCGGAAGCTCGGGAGCCCCAGATACGCAGTATTTT. The rearrangement links TRBV5-1 to TRBJ2-3; possible D gene TRBD2, 6 bases. The germline V gene encodes CDR1 SGHRS and CDR2 YFSETQ. Between the trimmed V and J ends, which lost 7 bases and 4 bases, there was a span of 16 bases. The CDR3 sequence is 14 residues long.

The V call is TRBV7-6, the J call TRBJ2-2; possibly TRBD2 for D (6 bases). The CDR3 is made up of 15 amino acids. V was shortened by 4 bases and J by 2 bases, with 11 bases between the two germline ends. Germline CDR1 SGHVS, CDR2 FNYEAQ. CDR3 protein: CASSSLATNTGELFF. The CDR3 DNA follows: TGTGCCAGCAGCTCCCTAGCGACAAACACCGGGGAGCTGTTTTTT.

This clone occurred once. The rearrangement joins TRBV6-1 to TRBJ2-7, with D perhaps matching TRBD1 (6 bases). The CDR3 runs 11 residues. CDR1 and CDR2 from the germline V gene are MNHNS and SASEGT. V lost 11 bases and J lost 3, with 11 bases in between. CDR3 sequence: CAGDTHYEQYF. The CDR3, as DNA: TGTGCCGGGGACACCCACTACGAGCAGTACTTC.